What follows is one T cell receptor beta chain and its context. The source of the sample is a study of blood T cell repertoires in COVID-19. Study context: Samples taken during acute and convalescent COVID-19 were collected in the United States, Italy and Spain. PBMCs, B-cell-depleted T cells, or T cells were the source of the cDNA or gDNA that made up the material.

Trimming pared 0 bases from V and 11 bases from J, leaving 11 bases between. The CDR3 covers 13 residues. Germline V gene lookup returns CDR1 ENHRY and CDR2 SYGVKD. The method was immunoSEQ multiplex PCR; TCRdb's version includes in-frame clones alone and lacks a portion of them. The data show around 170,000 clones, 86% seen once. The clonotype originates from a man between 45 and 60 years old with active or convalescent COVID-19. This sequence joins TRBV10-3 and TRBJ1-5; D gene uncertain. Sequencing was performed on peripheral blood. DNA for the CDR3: TGTGCCATCAGTGAGTCGAACTTAGAGGCCCAGCATTTT. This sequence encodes CAISESNLEAQHF.